A single sample gave rise to the 23 T cell receptor beta chains below, sequenced in a study of CD8 T cells in ankylosing spondylitis. TCRdb itself ran the 5' RACE reads through MiXCR, one entry per CDR3 protein. The sample gives some 130,000 distinct CDR3 sequences, more than 9.5% of which show up once; roughly 4.3% is in the top ten. Sequencing was carried out using blood, either unsorted or a sorted T cell fraction (not recorded which). These receptor sequences come from a female donor with ankylosing spondylitis or in good health (not recorded which).

This clonotype was observed many times. This chain links TRBV10-2 with TRBJ2-1, with TRBD2 identical over 10 bases. Germline V CDR1 and CDR2: WSHSY, SAAADI. The CDR3 runs 17 residues. V shed 3 bases and J 8 bases; nucleotides not matched to a gene: 13. The CDR3 DNA follows: TGCGCCAGCAGTGAAGACCTAGCGGGGGCCTCTGGGGATGAGCAGTTCTTC. Translated, it gives CASSEDLAGASGDEQFF.

This clonotype was recorded at least ten times. J is TRBJ1-1 and V is TRBV27; possible D gene TRBD1, 6 bases. Between the trimmed V and J ends, which lost 2 bases and 1 base, there was a span of 14 bases. The CDR3 consists of 16 residues. Germline V lookup: CDR1 MNHEY, CDR2 SMNVEV (reference sequence). The CDR3 bases are TGTGCCAGCAGTTTAGGTTACAGGGTCAGGAACACTGAAGCTTTCTTT. The encoded protein is CASSLGYRVRNTEAFF.

This clonotype has ten or more counts. J is TRBJ2-3 and V is TRBV7-2; 11 bases are shared with TRBD2. The germline gives CDR1 SGHTA, CDR2 FQGNSA. V shed 5 bases, J shed 3 bases, and the junction held 4 bases outside the gene matches. There are 15 residues in the CDR3. CDR3 sequence reads: CASSNLAGGTDTQYF. The CDR3 DNA reads TGTGCCAGCAGCAATCTAGCGGGAGGTACAGATACGCAGTATTTT. Full variable domain (outside the CDR3, taken from reference TRBV7-2 and TRBJ2-3): GAGVSQSPSNKVTEKGKDVELRCDPISGHTALYWYRQSLGQGLEFLIYFQGNSAPDKSGLPSDRFSAERTGGSVSTLTIQRTQQEDSAVYLCASSNLAGGTDTQYFGPGTRLTVL.

The sample holds many counts of this clonotype. The chain uses TRBV2 and TRBJ2-6; D possibly matches TRBD1 or TRBD2 (5 bases each). Germline values: CDR1 SNHLY, CDR2 FYNNEI. This CDR3 has 15 residues. The V end was cut by 1 base, the J end by 2 bases, with 6 bases between. CDR3 DNA: TGTGCCAGCAGTGAAGGGGGGACTGGGGCCAACGTCCTGACTTTC. Protein sequence: CASSEGGTGANVLTF.

Many counts were recorded for this clonotype. The J gene is TRBJ2-3, the V gene TRBV5-4, with 14 bases matching TRBD2. This CDR3 region has 21 residues. J lost 3 bases, V lost 1 base, and 16 bases had no gene match. Per germline, CDR1 SGHNT and CDR2 YYREEE (reference sequence). The CDR3 region is CASSLTRLAGGPGIATDTQYF. The DNA of the CDR3 is TGTGCCAGCAGCTTGACCCGACTAGCGGGGGGGCCGGGTATTGCGACAGATACGCAGTATTTT.

Comment on this clonotype: A much more abundant neighbour one base away suggests this may be a read error. The rearrangement uses TRBV5-1 and TRBJ2-1; D is undetermined. The CDR3 covers 14 residues. CDR1 and CDR2 from the germline V gene are SGHRS and YFSETQ. The CDR3 loop reads CASSLVSGYNKQFF. CDR3 in DNA: TGCGCCAGCAGCTTGGTCTCCGGGTACAATAAGCAGTTCTTC. The variable domain in full, completed from reference TRBV5-1 and TRBJ2-1, reads KAGVTQTPRYLIKTRGQQVTLSCSPISGHRSVSWYQQTPGQGLQFLFEYFSETQRNKGNFPGRFSGRQFSNSRSEMNVSTLELGDSALYLCASSLVSGYNKQFFGPGTRLTVL.

This clonotype was seen ten or more times. The rearrangement joins TRBV29-1 to TRBJ1-1; perhaps TRBD1 as D (5 bases). CDR1 SQVTM and CDR2 ANQGSEA come from the germline V gene. CDR3 size: 14 residues. Trimming pared 7 bases from V and 5 bases from J, leaving 20 bases between. Here the CDR3 reads CSGGTERMGTEAFF. The CDR3 region has the DNA TGCAGCGGCGGGACTGAGAGGATGGGGACTGAAGCTTTCTTT.

This clonotype was seen ten or more times. This sequence joins TRBV28 and TRBJ1-1; 11 bases are shared with TRBD1. The CDR3 sequence is 15 residues long. CDR1 and CDR2 from the germline V gene are MDHEN and SYDVKM. Trimming removed 8 bases from V and 0 bases from J; junction bases left unmatched: 5. The CDR3 region has the DNA TGTGCCAGCGGAGGACAGGGGGCCGTGAACACTGAAGCTTTCTTT. Translated: CASGGQGAVNTEAFF.

This clonotype has ten or more counts. This chain connects TRBV29-1 to TRBJ1-2, with 7 bases lining up with TRBD1. V lost 2 bases to trimming and J lost 7 bases; unmatched junction nucleotides: 7. CDR1 is SQVTM, CDR2 ANQGSEA, per germline. The CDR3 is made up of 13 amino acids. The CDR3 nucleotides read TGCAGCGTTGAACGGCAGGGGGAAGGTGGCTACACCTTC. Encoded protein: CSVERQGEGGYTF.

This clonotype has at least ten counts. The chain uses TRBV24-1 and TRBJ2-3; D not resolved. The germline V gene has CDR1 KGHDR and CDR2 SFDVKD. The CDR3 runs to 12 residues. The V end lost 0 bases, the J end lost 4 bases, and 1 base lay between the germline ends. CDR3 sequence reads: CATSDLADTQYF. The CDR3 DNA reads TGTGCCACCAGTGATTTGGCAGATACGCAGTATTTT.

In its sample, this clonotype was seen many times. The genes are TRBV18 and TRBJ2-6; D not certain. The germline gives CDR1 KGHSH, CDR2 LQKENI. CDR3 length equals 18 residues. V shed 3 bases and J shed 0 bases, with 15 bases lying between them. DNA for the CDR3: TGTGCCAGCTCACCCCTCCCCCGACTGGACTCTGGGGCCAACGTCCTGACTTTC. It translates to CASSPLPRLDSGANVLTF.

This clonotype was counted at least ten times. V and J are TRBV18 and TRBJ1-1; D is undetermined. The length of the CDR3 is 17 residues. Germline V gene data show CDR1 as KGHSH and CDR2 as LQKENI. Trimming took 3 bases from V and 1 from J, leaving 18 bases between them. CDR3 bases: TGTGCCAGCTCACCCCAGGCCCTACTGACGGGGAACACTGAAGCTTTCTTT. It encodes CASSPQALLTGNTEAFF.

The rearrangement links TRBV12-3 or TRBV12-4 to TRBJ2-3; D might be TRBD2 (7 bases). The length of the CDR3 is 15 residues. V shed 5 bases and J shed 3 bases, with 15 bases lying between them. CDR3 in amino acids: CASSTTGRGTDTQYF. In DNA, the CDR3 is TGTGCCAGCAGTACTACAGGGCGGGGGACAGATACGCAGTATTTT.

This clonotype appeared many times. The chain employs TRBV27 and TRBJ2-7, with D maybe TRBD1 (5 bases). This CDR3 spans 15 amino acids. Trimming left V 0 bases short and J 5 bases short, with 14 bases between. The germline V gene encodes CDR1 MNHEY and CDR2 SMNVEV (reference sequence). CDR3 in DNA: TGTGCCAGCAGTTTATCATCAGGGATCTCGAACGAGCAGTACTTC. Translated: CASSLSSGISNEQYF.

J is TRBJ2-7 and V is TRBV14; D is undetermined. V was cut by 3 bases and J by 0 bases, with 6 bases left in between. CDR1 and CDR2 (germline): SGHDN, FVKESK. CDR3 length: 13 amino acids. As DNA, the CDR3 is TGTGCCAGCAGCCAGGACGGCTCCTACGAGCAGTACTTC. Its translation: CASSQDGSYEQYF.

This chain links TRBV5-1 with TRBJ2-2; unclear D gene. This CDR3 is built from 15 residues. V lost 2 bases and J lost 1, with 9 bases in between. In germline, CDR1 is SGHRS, CDR2 YFSETQ. CDR3 in DNA: TGCGCCAGCAGCTTCGGCCAGGAGAACACCGGGGAGCTGTTTTTT. As protein: CASSFGQENTGELFF.

This clonotype was recorded at least ten times. The chain is built from TRBV11-2 and TRBJ2-1; no definite D call. Deletions cut 2 bases from V and 9 bases from J, with 23 bases between. From germline, CDR1 is SGHAT and CDR2 FQNNGV. The CDR3 totals 17 residues. CDR3 sequence reads: CASSLPSTYDQHREQFF. The CDR3 DNA reads TGTGCCAGCAGCTTACCCAGTACCTATGACCAACACCGTGAGCAGTTCTTC.

This clonotype was recorded at least ten times. The chain links TRBV20-1 to TRBJ2-2, with D tentatively TRBD2 (7 bases). V was shortened by 0 bases and J by 7 bases, with 12 bases between the two germline ends. Germline V CDR1 and CDR2: DFQATT, SNEGSKA (reference sequence). The CDR3 totals 14 residues. The CDR3 sequence is CSAREGGGGGELFF. CDR3 in DNA: TGCAGTGCTAGAGAAGGAGGGGGGGGCGGGGAGCTGTTTTTT.

V gene TRBV28 combines with J gene TRBJ1-1; possibly TRBD1 for D (5 bases). The CDR3 runs to 14 residues. Germline CDR1 and CDR2: MDHEN and SYDVKM. V lost 6 bases and J 7 bases, leaving 18 bases between the germline ends. In DNA, the CDR3 is TGTGCCAGCAGACTAATGGGGGGTGTCGGTGAAGCTTTCTTT. Its translation: CASRLMGGVGEAFF. The whole variable domain, filled in from reference TRBV28 and TRBJ1-1, reads DVKVTQSSRYLVKRTGEKVFLECVQDMDHENMFWYRQDPGLGLRLIYFSYDVKMKEKGDIPEGYSVSREKKERFSLILESASTNQTSMYLCASRLMGGVGEAFFGQGTRLTVV.

This clonotype came up many times. The chain has TRBV28 and TRBJ1-1; TRBD1 might be the D (5 bases). The V end was cut by 8 bases, the J end by 4 bases, with 14 bases between. The CDR3 spans 13 residues. CDR1 and CDR2 from the germline V gene are MDHEN and SYDVKM. CDR3 bases: TGTGCCAGCCACAGGCGGGTGGGCACTGAAGCTTTCTTT. Protein: CASHRRVGTEAFF.

At least ten counts were recorded for this clonotype. DNA of the CDR3: TGCAGCGTTGAAATCGGGACCGGAAGCTCCTACAATGAGCAGTTCTTC. Translated, it gives CSVEIGTGSSYNEQFF. The chain uses TRBV29-1 and TRBJ2-1; D possibly uses TRBD1 or TRBD2 (5 bases each). Trimming took off 2 bases at V and 0 bases at J, with 14 bases between the two ends. CDR1 and CDR2 from the germline V gene are SQVTM and ANQGSEA. The CDR3 runs 16 residues.

This clonotype appeared many times. The J gene is TRBJ2-5, the V gene TRBV19; D possibly corresponds to TRBD2 (6 bases). Germline CDR1 LNHDA, CDR2 SQIVND (reference sequence). Trimming removed 6 bases at V and 2 bases at J, with 10 bases between. The CDR3 extends over 13 amino acids. The CDR3 region is CASRGTVQETQYF. The CDR3 DNA reads as TGTGCCAGTAGGGGGACTGTTCAAGAGACCCAGTACTTC.

The sample holds a few counts of this clonotype. A much larger clonotype is one base distant, so this may be a read error. V is TRBV5-1 and J is TRBJ1-2; D unclear. CDR1 and CDR2 from the germline V gene are SGHRS and YFSETQ. The CDR3 is 14 residues long. CDR3 in DNA: TGCGCCAGCAGCTTGGTTTCACAATCGGGTGGCGACACCTTC. Encoded protein: CASSLVSQSGGDTF.